These 30 T cell receptor beta chains came from one sample sequenced in a study of cytomegalovirus exposure and HLA in healthy donors (dated by TCRdb to between 2016 and 2019). Libraries were built with the immunoSEQ multiplex PCR assay. The multiplex PCR relied on a mix of 60 forward primers for TCR Vbeta segments and 13 reverse primers for TCR Jbeta segments. TCRdb obtained this table from immuneACCESS and retained in-frame rearrangements with V and J assigned. These tables miss some clones; where compared with another copy, unresolved V genes account for less than half of the shortfall, and the remainder is unexplained. In this sample the table shows more than 100,000 clones, roughly 66% of which occur a single time. The ten largest clones take up around 3.3% of the sample. Sequencing was performed on PBMCs. These receptors were taken from a woman aged 50 to 60 in good health and CMV-seronegative.

The gene calls are TRBV10-3 and TRBJ1-4; the D is unclear. The V and J ends lost 4 bases and 8 bases respectively, with 11 bases between them. Germline-derived CDR1 and CDR2 are ENHRY and SYGVKD. The CDR3 has 13 amino acids. CDR3: CAISARTREKLFF. The CDR3 DNA reads as TGTGCCATCAGTGCACGAACGCGGGAAAAACTGTTTTTT.

This sequence joins TRBV7-2 and TRBJ2-1; no definite D call. Trimming pared 2 bases from V and 10 bases from J, leaving 12 bases between. The germline gives CDR1 SGHTA, CDR2 FQGNSA. There are 13 residues in the CDR3. The CDR3 DNA is TGTGCCAGCAGCTTAAGTTTCGTGAGGGAGCAGTTCTTC. Encoded protein: CASSLSFVREQFF.

The chain couples TRBV10-3 to TRBJ2-3, with a weak D call TRBD2 (6 bases). The CDR3 loop spans 15 amino acids. Trimming stripped 5 bases from V and 2 bases from J, with 14 bases between. CDR1 ENHRY and CDR2 SYGVKD come from the germline V gene. The CDR3 spells CAISLRAGTTDTQYF. The CDR3 DNA sequence: TGTGCCATCAGTTTGCGGGCGGGGACCACAGATACGCAGTATTTT.

The chain has TRBV10-1 and TRBJ2-2; 9 nucleotides match TRBD1. The V gene end was trimmed by 0 bases and the J gene end by 4 bases; junction bases not matched to a gene: 3. CDR3 length: 16 amino acids. Germline assignment: CDR1 WNHNN and CDR2 SYGVQD (reference sequence). For the CDR3, the DNA is TGCGCCAGCAGTGAGTCGAGACAGGGGGGCACCGGGGAGCTGTTTTTT. Translating it yields CASSESRQGGTGELFF.

This rearrangement joins TRBV18 to TRBJ1-5; D ambiguous. Germline V gene sequence: CDR1 KGHSH, CDR2 LQKENI. This CDR3 comprises 16 residues. The germline V and J ends were trimmed by 1 base and 0 bases, with 10 bases remaining between them. CDR3 protein: CASSPRGLYSNQPQHF. CDR3 nucleotides: TGTGCCAGCTCACCACGAGGGCTTTATAGCAATCAGCCCCAGCATTTT. The entire variable domain, with the rest obtained from reference TRBV18 and TRBJ1-5, is as follows: NAGVMQNPRHLVRRRGQEARLRCSPMKGHSHVYWYRQLPEEGLKFMVYLQKENIIDESGMPKERFSAEFPKEGPSILRIQQVVRGDSAAYFCASSPRGLYSNQPQHFGDGTRLSIL.

This chain's CDR3 is CASSPRTGHNGYTF. The CDR3 nucleotides are TGCGCCAGCAGCCCGCGGACAGGGCATAATGGCTACACCTTC. The chain recombines TRBV5-1 with TRBJ1-2, with TRBD1 matching 8 bases. The ends lost 4 bases at V and 6 bases at J; junction bases unmatched: 8. CDR1 and CDR2 from the germline V gene are SGHRS and YFSETQ. The CDR3 totals 14 residues.

DNA for the CDR3: TGTGCCAGCAGTCCCCGAGGAGGGGGGGCTTACGAGCAGTACTTC. Residues: CASSPRGGGAYEQYF. This chain uses TRBV27 with TRBJ2-7, with D possibly being TRBD2 (7 bases). This CDR3 comprises 15 residues. V was cut by 5 bases and J by 4 bases, with 18 bases left in between. Germline values: CDR1 MNHEY, CDR2 SMNVEV (reference sequence).

The J gene is TRBJ2-2, the V gene TRBV4-3; 8 bases fit TRBD2. The length of the CDR3 is 15 residues. The germline gives CDR1 LGHNA, CDR2 YSLEER. V trimming: 0 bases; J trimming: 6 bases; junction bases outside the gene matches: 3. This CDR3 reads CASSQERGGPGELFF. CDR3 in DNA: TGCGCCAGCAGCCAAGAACGGGGGGGCCCCGGGGAGCTGTTTTTT.

In regard to this clone: The same CDR3 can be traced to other DNA sequences in this sample. The chain joins TRBV7-2 to TRBJ2-3; D remains unclear. V was shortened by 5 bases and J by 0 bases, with 3 bases between the two germline ends. Germline loops: CDR1 SGHTA, CDR2 FQGNSA. This CDR3 is built from 12 residues. CDR3 nucleotide sequence: TGTGCCAGCAGCCAGAGCACAGATACGCAGTATTTT. Its translation is CASSQSTDTQYF. The variable domain in full, with the rest retrieved from reference TRBV7-2 and TRBJ2-3, is GAGVSQSPSNKVTEKGKDVELRCDPISGHTALYWYRQSLGQGLEFLIYFQGNSAPDKSGLPSDRFSAERTGGSVSTLTIQRTQQEDSAVYLCASSQSTDTQYFGPGTRLTVL.

This clone has only a few counts. The chain couples TRBV2 to TRBJ2-1, with D perhaps TRBD2 (5 bases). Germline V gene lookup returns CDR1 SNHLY and CDR2 FYNNEI. V gave up 6 bases and J gave up 0 bases, with 21 bases separating them. This CDR3 is built from 18 residues. The CDR3 DNA is TGTGCCAGCAGCGGGGAGAAGGACCACTACAGCTCCTACAATGAGCAGTTCTTC. Protein: CASSGEKDHYSSYNEQFF.

The chain joins TRBV6-5 to TRBJ1-2; 7 positions match TRBD1. Germline-derived CDR1 and CDR2 are MNHEY and SVGAGI. Trimming took 2 bases from V and 5 from J; bases not matched to a gene: 5. The CDR3 sequence is 14 residues long. CDR3 sequence reads: CASSYGRGWYGYTF. CDR3 DNA sequence: TGTGCCAGCAGTTACGGCAGGGGGTGGTATGGCTACACCTTC.

As DNA, the CDR3 is TGTGCCAGCAGCCTAAGGACTGGCCCTTACAATGAGCAGTTCTTC. Amino acids: CASSLRTGPYNEQFF. This sequence joins TRBV2 and TRBJ2-1, with D perhaps TRBD2 (5 bases). The CDR3 length is 15 residues. Germline loops: CDR1 SNHLY, CDR2 FYNNEI. V was shortened by 6 bases and J by 4 bases, with 16 bases between the two germline ends. The full variable domain, in which reference TRBV2 and TRBJ2-1 provide the parts outside the CDR3, is EPEVTQTPSHQVTQMGQEVILRCVPISNHLYFYWYRQILGQKVEFLVSFYNNEISEKSEIFDDQFSVERPDGSNFTLKIRSTKLEDSAMYFCASSLRTGPYNEQFFGPGTRLTVL.

The rearrangement links TRBV27 to TRBJ2-7, with 8 bases identical to TRBD1. The CDR3 is 16 residues long. CDR1 is MNHEY, CDR2 SMNVEV, per germline (reference sequence). V shed 6 bases, J shed 6 bases, and the junction held 16 bases outside the gene matches. CDR3 sequence (DNA): TGTGCCAGCAGCCCCTGGGGGACAGGTGAGGGCGGCGAGCAGTACTTC. It encodes CASSPWGTGEGGEQYF.

This clone has only a few counts. This chain connects TRBV5-5 to TRBJ1-3, with TRBD1 identical over 9 bases. Germline CDR1 and CDR2: SGHKS and YYEKEE (reference sequence). V trimming: 4 bases; J trimming: 3 bases; junction bases outside the gene matches: 2. This CDR3 contains 14 residues. The CDR3 bases are TGTGCCAGCAGCGGGACAGGGAGTGGAAACACCATATATTTT. It specifies CASSGTGSGNTIYF.

This chain connects TRBV25-1 to TRBJ2-3; D gene ambiguous. Per the germline V gene, CDR1 is MGHDK and CDR2 is SYGVNS. Trimming took 3 bases from V and 2 from J, leaving 6 bases between them. The CDR3 has 13 amino acids. The CDR3 nucleotides are TGTGCCAGCAGTGACGGTTCCACAGATACGCAGTATTTT. It codes for CASSDGSTDTQYF.

This clone was seen only a few times. The CDR3 protein is CASSIDEGGTRHYEQYF. The CDR3 DNA follows: TGTGCCAGTAGTATAGATGAGGGAGGGACTCGACACTACGAGCAGTACTTC. The genes are TRBV19 and TRBJ2-7; 7 bases are shared with TRBD2. The CDR3 runs to 17 residues. The ends lost 0 bases at V and 3 bases at J; junction bases unmatched: 11. Germline V gene lookup returns CDR1 LNHDA and CDR2 SQIVND (reference sequence).

This clone was seen just once. The J gene is TRBJ2-7, the V gene TRBV7-2; D unclear. This CDR3 spans 13 amino acids. Germline V CDR1 and CDR2: SGHTA, FQGNSA. Trimming cost V 6 bases and J 5 bases, with 14 bases left between them. This CDR3 reads CASSGPGSDEQYF. In nucleotides, the CDR3 is TGTGCCAGCAGTGGCCCAGGTTCGGACGAGCAGTACTTC. Drawing the rest from reference TRBV7-2 and TRBJ2-7, the complete variable domain is GAGVSQSPSNKVTEKGKDVELRCDPISGHTALYWYRQSLGQGLEFLIYFQGNSAPDKSGLPSDRFSAERTGGSVSTLTIQRTQQEDSAVYLCASSGPGSDEQYFGPGTRLTVT.

This clone has only one observation. The gene calls are TRBV28 and TRBJ2-3; 10 bases agree with TRBD2. J lost 4 bases, V lost 5 bases, and 9 bases had no gene match. The CDR3 totals 16 residues. CDR1 MDHEN and CDR2 SYDVKM come from the germline V gene. The CDR3 DNA reads TGTGCCAGCAGTACGAGGTCTAGCGGGAGTGCAGATACGCAGTATTTT. It yields the protein CASSTRSSGSADTQYF.

The chain has TRBV7-9 and TRBJ2-5; D possibly corresponds to TRBD2 (5 bases). CDR3 size: 14 residues. The V gene lost 1 base and the J gene lost 6 bases, with 12 bases spanning the gap. The germline V gene encodes CDR1 SEHNR and CDR2 FQNEAQ (reference sequence). CDR3: CASSLVASPKTQYF. As DNA, the CDR3 is TGTGCCAGCAGCTTAGTGGCTAGCCCCAAGACCCAGTACTTC.

This clone occurred once. The chain employs TRBV19 and TRBJ1-1; 9 bases are shared with TRBD1. Germline lookup yields CDR1 LNHDA and CDR2 SQIVND (reference sequence). The CDR3 runs 14 residues. Unmatched junction bases numbered 4, after V lost 4 bases and J lost 4 bases. Written as DNA, the CDR3 is TGTGCCAGTAGTACGGGACAGGGCCTCACTGAAGCTTTCTTT. Encoded protein: CASSTGQGLTEAFF.

The chain carries TRBV12-5 and TRBJ2-2, with 12 nucleotides matching TRBD2. The CDR3 is 14 amino acids. Germline V lookup: CDR1 LGHNT, CDR2 FRNRAP. Trimming removed 3 bases from V and 8 bases from J; junction bases left unmatched: 1. This chain's CDR3 is CASGLLAGGGELFF. CDR3 in DNA: TGTGCTAGTGGTTTACTAGCGGGAGGAGGGGAGCTGTTTTTT.

The chain carries TRBV6-1 and TRBJ1-1; D is unclear. The CDR3 sequence is 12 residues long. CDR1 MNHNS and CDR2 SASEGT come from the germline V gene. V was pared by 5 bases and J by 2 bases, with 6 bases between. Here the CDR3 reads CASSLSNTEAFF. DNA of the CDR3: TGTGCCAGCAGTTTAAGCAACACTGAAGCTTTCTTT.

The J gene is TRBJ1-4, the V gene TRBV18; 7 nucleotides match TRBD1. CDR3 size: 16 residues. Germline CDR1 is KGHSH and CDR2 is LQKENI. Losses at the gene ends were 4 bases for V and 0 bases for J; bases not matched to a gene: 5. DNA of the CDR3: TGTGCCAGCTCACGACAGGGCGCAGCAACTAATGAAAAACTGTTTTTT. Translated, it gives CASSRQGAATNEKLFF.

This rearrangement joins TRBV4-2 to TRBJ2-3, with TRBD2 matching 10 bases. Germline V gene sequence: CDR1 LGHNA, CDR2 YNFKEQ. The V and J ends lost 1 base and 1 base, in that order; junction bases with no gene match: 11. This CDR3 spans 19 amino acids. CDR3 in amino acids: CASSQGTSGVPFGTDTQYF. The CDR3 DNA follows: TGTGCCAGCAGCCAAGGGACTAGCGGCGTCCCCTTCGGCACAGATACGCAGTATTTT.

This clone has only a few counts. V usage is TRBV28 and J usage is TRBJ2-1; 12 bases align to TRBD2. CDR3 length equals 15 residues. Germline V gene data show CDR1 as MDHEN and CDR2 as SYDVKM. Losses at the gene ends were 4 bases for V and 10 bases for J; bases not matched to a gene: 8. CDR3 sequence (DNA): TGTGCCAGCAGTTGGTGGACTAGCGGGAACGAAGAGCAGTTCTTC. Translated: CASSWWTSGNEEQFF.

This clone was counted only a few times. This sequence joins TRBV6-5 and TRBJ2-3, with D unclear. The V and J ends lost 2 bases and 0 bases respectively, with 6 bases between them. From germline, CDR1 is MNHEY and CDR2 SVGAGI. This CDR3 comprises 14 residues. In DNA form, the CDR3 reads TGTGCCAGCAGTTACGTCGGTAGCACAGATACGCAGTATTTT. As protein: CASSYVGSTDTQYF.

The V and J genes are TRBV18 and TRBJ2-5; D perhaps matches TRBD2 (5 bases). Germline CDR1 reads KGHSH; CDR2 reads LQKENI. With 1 base removed from V and 1 base from J, the gap between germline ends came to 10 bases. CDR3 length equals 15 residues. CDR3 nucleotide sequence: TGTGCCAGCTCACCACGTCACGGGATCCAAGAGACCCAGTACTTC. Its protein product is CASSPRHGIQETQYF. The complete variable domain, with remaining parts taken from reference TRBV18 and TRBJ2-5, reads NAGVMQNPRHLVRRRGQEARLRCSPMKGHSHVYWYRQLPEEGLKFMVYLQKENIIDESGMPKERFSAEFPKEGPSILRIQQVVRGDSAAYFCASSPRHGIQETQYFGPGTRLLVL.

This chain joins TRBV6-1 and TRBJ1-5, with a possible D match to TRBD1 (6 bases). Between the trimmed V and J ends, which lost 7 bases and 6 bases, there was a span of 16 bases. The germline V gene has CDR1 MNHNS and CDR2 SASEGT. CDR3 length: 14 amino acids. CDR3 loop: CASTSGGAGQPQHF. Written as DNA, the CDR3 is TGTGCCAGCACCTCTGGGGGGGCAGGTCAGCCCCAGCATTTT.

The CDR3 bases are TGTGCCAGCAGCAAATACAGGGGATCCTACGAGCAGTACTTC. Translated: CASSKYRGSYEQYF. The chain recombines TRBV11-2 with TRBJ2-7, with 7 bases lining up with TRBD1. CDR1 is SGHAT, CDR2 FQNNGV, per germline. With V trimmed by 5 bases and J by 1 base, 5 bases remained unmatched. The CDR3 extends over 14 amino acids.

The chain has TRBV28 and TRBJ2-7; 8 bases are a match to TRBD1. V lost 4 bases to trimming and J lost 6 bases; unmatched junction nucleotides: 8. The CDR3 extends over 14 amino acids. Germline lookup yields CDR1 MDHEN and CDR2 SYDVKM. CDR3 sequence: CASSWGRGLSEQYF. The DNA of the CDR3 is TGTGCCAGCAGTTGGGGCAGGGGGCTGAGCGAGCAGTACTTC.